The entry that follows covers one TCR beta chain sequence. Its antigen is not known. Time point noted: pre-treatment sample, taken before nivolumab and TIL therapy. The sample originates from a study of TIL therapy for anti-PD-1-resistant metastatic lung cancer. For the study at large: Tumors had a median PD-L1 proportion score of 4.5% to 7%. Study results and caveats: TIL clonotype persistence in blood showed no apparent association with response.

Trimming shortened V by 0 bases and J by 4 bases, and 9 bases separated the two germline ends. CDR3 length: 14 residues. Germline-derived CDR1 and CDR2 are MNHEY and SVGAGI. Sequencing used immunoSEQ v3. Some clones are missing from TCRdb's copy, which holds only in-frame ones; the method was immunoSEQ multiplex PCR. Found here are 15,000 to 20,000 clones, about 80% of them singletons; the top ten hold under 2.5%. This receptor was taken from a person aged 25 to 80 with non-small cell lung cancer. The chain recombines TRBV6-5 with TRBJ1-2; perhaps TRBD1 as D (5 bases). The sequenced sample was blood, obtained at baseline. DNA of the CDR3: TGTGCCAGCAGTTACTCGGAAGGGACCTATGGCTACACCTTC. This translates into CASSYSEGTYGYTF.